This T cell receptor beta chain derives from a study of cytomegalovirus exposure and HLA in healthy donors. This CDR3 spans 15 amino acids. Germline V gene lookup returns CDR1 MDHEN and CDR2 SYDVKM. The V end lost 6 bases, the J end lost 6 bases, and 18 bases lay between the germline ends. Study-wide points: TCR beta sequences reportedly predicted most subjects' HLA-A and HLA-B alleles accurately.

In the PCR, 60 Vbeta and 13 Jbeta primers were used. Sequencing used immunoSEQ multiplex PCR; TCRdb keeps in-frame clones, though not all of them. The data show 110,000 to 150,000 clones, around two thirds seen once. Worth noting for this clone: What it recognizes is unknown.

This receptor was obtained from a woman aged 60-75 years in good health and CMV-seropositive. The chain has TRBV28 and TRBJ1-5, with D perhaps matching TRBD1 (5 bases). Specimen: PBMCs. DNA for the CDR3: TGTGCCAGCAGCCGGGCCGGGCTGGGGGGTCAGCCCCAGCATTTT. This gives the protein CASSRAGLGGQPQHF.